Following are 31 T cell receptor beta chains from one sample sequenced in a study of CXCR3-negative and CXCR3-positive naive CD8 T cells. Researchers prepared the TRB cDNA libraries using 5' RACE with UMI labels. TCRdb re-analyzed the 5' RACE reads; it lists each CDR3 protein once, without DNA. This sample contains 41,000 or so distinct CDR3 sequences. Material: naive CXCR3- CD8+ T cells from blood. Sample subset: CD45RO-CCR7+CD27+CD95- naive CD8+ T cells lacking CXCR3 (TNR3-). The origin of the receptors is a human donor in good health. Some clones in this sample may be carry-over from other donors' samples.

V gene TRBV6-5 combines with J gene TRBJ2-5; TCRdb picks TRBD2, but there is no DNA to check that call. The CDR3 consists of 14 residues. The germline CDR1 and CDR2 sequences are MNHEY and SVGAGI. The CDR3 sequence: CASSLQDGEETQYF.

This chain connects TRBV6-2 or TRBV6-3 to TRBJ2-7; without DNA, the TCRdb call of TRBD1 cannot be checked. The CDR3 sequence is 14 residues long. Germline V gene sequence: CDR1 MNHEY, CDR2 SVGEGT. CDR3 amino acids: CASRRTGGVYEQYF.

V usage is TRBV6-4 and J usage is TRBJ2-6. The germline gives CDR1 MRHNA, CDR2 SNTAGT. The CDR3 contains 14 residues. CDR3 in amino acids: CASSEGSGANVLTF.

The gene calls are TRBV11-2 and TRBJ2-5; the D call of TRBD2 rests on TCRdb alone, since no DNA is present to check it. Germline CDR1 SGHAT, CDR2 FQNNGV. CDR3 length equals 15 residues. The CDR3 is CASSHLTSGEETQYF.

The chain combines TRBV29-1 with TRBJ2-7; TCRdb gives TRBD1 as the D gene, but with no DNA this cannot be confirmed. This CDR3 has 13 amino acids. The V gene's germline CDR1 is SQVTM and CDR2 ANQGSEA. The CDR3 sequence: CSVEGQFSYEQYF.

The CDR3 protein is CASSWDRGPNPETQYF. V and J are TRBV27 and TRBJ2-5; TCRdb selects TRBD1, and the lack of DNA leaves this call unchecked. Germline lookup yields CDR1 MNHEY and CDR2 SMNVEV (reference sequence). There are 16 residues in the CDR3.

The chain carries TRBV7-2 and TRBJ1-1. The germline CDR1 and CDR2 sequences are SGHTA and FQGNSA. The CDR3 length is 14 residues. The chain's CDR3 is CASSLSTGNTEAFF.

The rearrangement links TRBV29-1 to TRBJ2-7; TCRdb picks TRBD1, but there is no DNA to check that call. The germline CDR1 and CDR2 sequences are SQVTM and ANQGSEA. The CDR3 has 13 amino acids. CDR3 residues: CSAELPGEYEQYF.

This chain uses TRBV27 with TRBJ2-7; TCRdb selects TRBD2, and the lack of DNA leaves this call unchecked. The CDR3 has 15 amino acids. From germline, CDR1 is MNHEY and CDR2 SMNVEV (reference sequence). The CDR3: CASRSAGGPLYEQYF.

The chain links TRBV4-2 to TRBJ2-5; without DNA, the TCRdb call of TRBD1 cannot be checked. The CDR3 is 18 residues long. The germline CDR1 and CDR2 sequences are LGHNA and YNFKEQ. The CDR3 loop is CASSQDPLMTGSQETQYF.

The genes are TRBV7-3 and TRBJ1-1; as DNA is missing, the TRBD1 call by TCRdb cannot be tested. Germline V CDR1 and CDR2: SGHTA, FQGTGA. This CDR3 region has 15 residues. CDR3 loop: CASSPFGAGNTEAFF.

The CDR3 protein is CASSLGLGGEQYF. The chain links TRBV7-3 to TRBJ2-7; checking the TCRdb D call of TRBD1 is not possible without DNA. This CDR3 has 13 residues. Germline CDR1 and CDR2: SGHTA and FQGTGA.

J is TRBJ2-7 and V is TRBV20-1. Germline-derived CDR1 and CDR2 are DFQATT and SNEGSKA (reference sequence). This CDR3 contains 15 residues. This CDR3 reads CSAREIGGTTYEQYF.

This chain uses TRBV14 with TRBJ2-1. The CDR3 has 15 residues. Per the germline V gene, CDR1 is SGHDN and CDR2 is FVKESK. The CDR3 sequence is CASSRKVGSWSEQFF. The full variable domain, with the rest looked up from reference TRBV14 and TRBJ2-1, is EAGVTQFPSHSVIEKGQTVTLRCDPISGHDNLYWYRRVMGKEIKFLLHFVKESKQDESGMPNNRFLAERTGGTYSTLKVQPAELEDSGVYFCASSRKVGSWSEQFFGPGTRLTVL.

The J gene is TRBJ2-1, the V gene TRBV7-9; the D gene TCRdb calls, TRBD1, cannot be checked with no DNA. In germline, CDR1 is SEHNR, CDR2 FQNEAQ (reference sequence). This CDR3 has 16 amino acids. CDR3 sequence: CASSPPTGVSYNEQFF.

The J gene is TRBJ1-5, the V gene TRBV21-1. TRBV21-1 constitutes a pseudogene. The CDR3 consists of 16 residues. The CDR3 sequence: CASSKANFLNNQPQHF.

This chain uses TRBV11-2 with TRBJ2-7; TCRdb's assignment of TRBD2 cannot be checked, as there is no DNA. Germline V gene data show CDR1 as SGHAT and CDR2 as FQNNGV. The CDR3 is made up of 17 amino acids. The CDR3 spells CASSPGRARGTTYEQYF.

The chain's CDR3 is CASNDYNEQFF. The chain couples TRBV12-3 or TRBV12-4 to TRBJ2-1. The CDR3 length is 11 residues.

This chain's CDR3 is CASSSPASYEQYF. The chain has TRBV9 and TRBJ2-7. Looked up from germline, CDR1 is SGDLS and CDR2 is YYNGEE. The CDR3 is made up of 13 amino acids.

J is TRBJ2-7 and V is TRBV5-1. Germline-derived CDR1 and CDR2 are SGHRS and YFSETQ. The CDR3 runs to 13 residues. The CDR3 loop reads CASSLVESYEQYF.

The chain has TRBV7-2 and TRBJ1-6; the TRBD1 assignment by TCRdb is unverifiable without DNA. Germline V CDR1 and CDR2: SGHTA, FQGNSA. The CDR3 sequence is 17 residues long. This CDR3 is CASSLVGGGAGNSPLHF.

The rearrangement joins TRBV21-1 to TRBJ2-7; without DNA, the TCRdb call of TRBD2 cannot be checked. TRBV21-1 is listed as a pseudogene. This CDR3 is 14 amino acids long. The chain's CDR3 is CASRSPTGGHEQYF.

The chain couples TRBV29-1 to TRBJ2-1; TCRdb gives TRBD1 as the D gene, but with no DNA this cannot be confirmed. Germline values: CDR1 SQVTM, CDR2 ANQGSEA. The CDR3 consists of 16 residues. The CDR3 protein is CSVEEMGREPYNEQFF.

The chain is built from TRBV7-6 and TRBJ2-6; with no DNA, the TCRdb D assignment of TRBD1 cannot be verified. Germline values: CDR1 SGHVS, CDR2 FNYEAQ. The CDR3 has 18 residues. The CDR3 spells CASSPVPGQGAGANVLTF.

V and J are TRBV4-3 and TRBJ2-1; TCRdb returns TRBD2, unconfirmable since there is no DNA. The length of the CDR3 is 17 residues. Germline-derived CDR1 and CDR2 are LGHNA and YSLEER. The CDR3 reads CASSQEGAKSSYNEQFF.

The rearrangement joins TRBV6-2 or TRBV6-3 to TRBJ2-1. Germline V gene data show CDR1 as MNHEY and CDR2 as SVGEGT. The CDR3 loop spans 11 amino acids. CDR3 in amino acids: CASSSLGIQFF.

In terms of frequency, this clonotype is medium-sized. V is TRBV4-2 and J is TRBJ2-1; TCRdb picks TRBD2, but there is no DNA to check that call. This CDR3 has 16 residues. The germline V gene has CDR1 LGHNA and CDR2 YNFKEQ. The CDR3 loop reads CASSPRFSGVHNEQFF.

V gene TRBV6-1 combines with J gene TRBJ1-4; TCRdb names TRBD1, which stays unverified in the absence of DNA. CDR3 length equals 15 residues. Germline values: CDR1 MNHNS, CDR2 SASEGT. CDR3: CASSGSGGASEKLFF.

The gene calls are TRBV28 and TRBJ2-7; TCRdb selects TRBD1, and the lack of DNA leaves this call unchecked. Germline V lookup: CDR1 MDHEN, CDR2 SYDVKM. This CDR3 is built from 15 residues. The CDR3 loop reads CASSDAATGSDEQYF.

The CDR3 protein is CSAPAWASGYNEQFF. The chain couples TRBV20-1 to TRBJ2-1; TCRdb gives TRBD2 as the D gene, but with no DNA this cannot be confirmed. There are 15 residues in the CDR3. Germline V gene sequence: CDR1 DFQATT, CDR2 SNEGSKA (reference sequence).

The CDR3: CASSVTGVSTGELFF. The chain carries TRBV7-6 and TRBJ2-2; TCRdb's D call, TRBD1, is unchecked because there is no DNA. In germline, CDR1 is SGHVS, CDR2 FNYEAQ. There are 15 residues in the CDR3.